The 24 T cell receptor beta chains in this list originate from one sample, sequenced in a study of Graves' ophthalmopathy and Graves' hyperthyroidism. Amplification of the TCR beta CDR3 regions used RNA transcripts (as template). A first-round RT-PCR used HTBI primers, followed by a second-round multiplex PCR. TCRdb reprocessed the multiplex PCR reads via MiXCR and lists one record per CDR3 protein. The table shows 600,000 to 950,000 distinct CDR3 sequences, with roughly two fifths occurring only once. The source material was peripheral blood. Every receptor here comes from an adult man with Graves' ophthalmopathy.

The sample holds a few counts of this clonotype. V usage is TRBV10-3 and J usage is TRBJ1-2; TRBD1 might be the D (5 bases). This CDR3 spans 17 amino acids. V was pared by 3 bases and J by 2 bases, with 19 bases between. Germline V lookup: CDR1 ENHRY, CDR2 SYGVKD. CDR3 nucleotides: TGTGCCATCAGTGAAGGAAGGCAGGGACTTCAAAACTATGGCTACACCTTC. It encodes CAISEGRQGLQNYGYTF.

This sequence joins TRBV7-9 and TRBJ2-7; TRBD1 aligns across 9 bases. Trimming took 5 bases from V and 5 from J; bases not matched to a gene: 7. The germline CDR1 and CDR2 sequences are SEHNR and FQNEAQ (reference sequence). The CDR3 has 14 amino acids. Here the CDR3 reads CASSEGQGFHEQYF. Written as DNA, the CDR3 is TGTGCCAGCAGCGAGGGACAGGGCTTCCACGAGCAGTACTTC.

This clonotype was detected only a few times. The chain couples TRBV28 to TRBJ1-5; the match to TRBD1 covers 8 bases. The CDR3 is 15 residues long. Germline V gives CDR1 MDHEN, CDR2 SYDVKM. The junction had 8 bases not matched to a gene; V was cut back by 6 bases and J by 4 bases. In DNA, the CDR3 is TGTGCCAGCAGCTGGGACAGGATGGGGAATCAGCCCCAGCATTTT. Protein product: CASSWDRMGNQPQHF.

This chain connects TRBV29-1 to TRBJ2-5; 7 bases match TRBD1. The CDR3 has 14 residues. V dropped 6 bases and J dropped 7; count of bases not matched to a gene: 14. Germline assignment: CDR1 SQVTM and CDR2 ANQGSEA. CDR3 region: CSVVTGRTGVTQYF. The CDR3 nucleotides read TGCAGCGTCGTGACAGGGCGCACCGGGGTGACCCAGTACTTC. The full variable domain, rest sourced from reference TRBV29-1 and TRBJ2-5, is SAVISQKPSRDICQRGTSLTIQCQVDSQVTMMFWYRQQPGQSLTLIATANQGSEATYESGFVIDKFPISRPNLTFSTLTVSNMSPEDSSIYLCSVVTGRTGVTQYFGPGTRLLVL.

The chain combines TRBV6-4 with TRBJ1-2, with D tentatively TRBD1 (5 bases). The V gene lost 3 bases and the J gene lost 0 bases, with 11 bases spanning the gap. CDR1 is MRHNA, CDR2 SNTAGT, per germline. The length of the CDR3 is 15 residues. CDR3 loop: CASSERREPNYGYTF. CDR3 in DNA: TGTGCCAGCAGTGAACGCAGGGAACCTAACTATGGCTACACCTTC.

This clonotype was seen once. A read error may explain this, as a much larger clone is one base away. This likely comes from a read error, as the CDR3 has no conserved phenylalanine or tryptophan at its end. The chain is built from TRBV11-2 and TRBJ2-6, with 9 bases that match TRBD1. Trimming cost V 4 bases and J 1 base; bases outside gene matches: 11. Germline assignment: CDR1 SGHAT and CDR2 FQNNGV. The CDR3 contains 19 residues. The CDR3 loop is CASSWRNLGQGSGANVLTL. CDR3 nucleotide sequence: TGTGCCAGCAGCTGGAGGAACCTAGGACAGGGGTCTGGGGCCAACGTCCTGACTCTC.

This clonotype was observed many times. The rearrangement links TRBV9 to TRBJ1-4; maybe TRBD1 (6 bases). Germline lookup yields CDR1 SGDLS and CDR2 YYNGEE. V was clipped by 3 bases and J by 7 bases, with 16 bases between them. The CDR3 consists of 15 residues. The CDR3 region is CASSEGGGLGEKLFF. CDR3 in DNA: TGTGCCAGCAGCGAAGGGGGGGGGCTGGGTGAAAAACTGTTTTTT.

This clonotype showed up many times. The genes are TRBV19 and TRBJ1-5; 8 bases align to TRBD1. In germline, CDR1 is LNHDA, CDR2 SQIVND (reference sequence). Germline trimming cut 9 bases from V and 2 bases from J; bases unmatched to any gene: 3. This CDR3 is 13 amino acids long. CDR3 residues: CASGGQGNQPQHF. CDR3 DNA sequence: TGTGCCAGCGGGGGACAGGGCAATCAGCCCCAGCATTTT.

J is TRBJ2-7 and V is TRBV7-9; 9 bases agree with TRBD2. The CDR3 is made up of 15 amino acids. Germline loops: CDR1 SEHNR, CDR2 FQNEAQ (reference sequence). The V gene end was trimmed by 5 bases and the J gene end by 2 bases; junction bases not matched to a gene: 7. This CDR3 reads CASSPASSGAYEQYF. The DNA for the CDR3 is TGTGCCAGCAGCCCCGCCTCTAGCGGGGCCTACGAGCAGTACTTC.

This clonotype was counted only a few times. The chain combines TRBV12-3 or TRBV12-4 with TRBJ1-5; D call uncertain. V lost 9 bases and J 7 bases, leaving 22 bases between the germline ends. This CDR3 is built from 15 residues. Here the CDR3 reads CASQAGRSRRQPQHF. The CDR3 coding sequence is TGTGCCAGTCAGGCGGGGAGGAGCCGCAGGCAGCCCCAGCATTTT.

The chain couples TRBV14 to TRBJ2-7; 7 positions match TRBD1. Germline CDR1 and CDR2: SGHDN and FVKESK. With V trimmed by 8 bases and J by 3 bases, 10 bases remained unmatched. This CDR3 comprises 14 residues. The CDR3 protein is CASGRQGFGYEQYF. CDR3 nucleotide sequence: TGTGCCAGCGGCCGACAGGGTTTTGGCTACGAGCAGTACTTC.

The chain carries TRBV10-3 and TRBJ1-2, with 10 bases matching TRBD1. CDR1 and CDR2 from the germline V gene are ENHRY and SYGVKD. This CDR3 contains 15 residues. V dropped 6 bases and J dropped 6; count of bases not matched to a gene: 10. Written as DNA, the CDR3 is TGTGCCATCAGCGTGGGGACAGGGGAAATCGATGGCTACACCTTC. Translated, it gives CAISVGTGEIDGYTF.

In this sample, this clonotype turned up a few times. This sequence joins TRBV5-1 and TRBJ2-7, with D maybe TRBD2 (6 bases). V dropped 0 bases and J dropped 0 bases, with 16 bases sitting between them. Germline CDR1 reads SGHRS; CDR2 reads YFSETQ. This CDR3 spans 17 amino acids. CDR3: CASSLVPGGVVSYEQYF. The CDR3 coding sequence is TGCGCCAGCAGCTTGGTTCCAGGAGGGGTCGTCTCCTACGAGCAGTACTTC.

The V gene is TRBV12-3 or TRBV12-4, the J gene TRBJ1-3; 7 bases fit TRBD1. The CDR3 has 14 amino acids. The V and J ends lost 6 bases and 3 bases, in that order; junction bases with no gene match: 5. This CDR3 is CASSPDRVGNTIYF. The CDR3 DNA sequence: TGTGCCAGCAGCCCCGACAGGGTTGGAAACACCATATATTTT.

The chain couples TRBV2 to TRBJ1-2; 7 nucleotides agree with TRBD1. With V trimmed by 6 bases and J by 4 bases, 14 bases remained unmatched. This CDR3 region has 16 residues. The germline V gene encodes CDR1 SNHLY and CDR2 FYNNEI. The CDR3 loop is CASSLHARGTAYGYTF. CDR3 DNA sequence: TGTGCCAGCAGCTTACATGCCAGGGGGACAGCCTATGGCTACACCTTC.

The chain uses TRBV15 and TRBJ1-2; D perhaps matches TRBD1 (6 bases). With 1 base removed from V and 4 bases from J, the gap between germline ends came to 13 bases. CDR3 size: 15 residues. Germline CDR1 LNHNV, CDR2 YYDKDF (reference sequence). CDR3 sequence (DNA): TGTGCCACCAGCAGAGGGACAGTCCCCTCCTATGGCTACACCTTC. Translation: CATSRGTVPSYGYTF.

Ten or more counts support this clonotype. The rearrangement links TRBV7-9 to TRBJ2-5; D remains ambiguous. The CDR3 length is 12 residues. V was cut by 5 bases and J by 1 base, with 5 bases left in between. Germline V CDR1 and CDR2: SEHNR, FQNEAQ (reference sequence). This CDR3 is CASSNPQETQYF. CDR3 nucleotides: TGTGCCAGCAGCAACCCCCAAGAGACCCAGTACTTC.

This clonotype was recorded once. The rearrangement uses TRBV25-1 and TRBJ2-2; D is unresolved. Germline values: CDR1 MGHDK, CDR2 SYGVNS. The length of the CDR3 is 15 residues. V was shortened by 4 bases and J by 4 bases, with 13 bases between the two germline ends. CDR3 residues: CASSASYGITGELFF. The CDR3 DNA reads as TGTGCCAGCAGTGCTAGTTATGGGATCACCGGGGAGCTGTTTTTT.

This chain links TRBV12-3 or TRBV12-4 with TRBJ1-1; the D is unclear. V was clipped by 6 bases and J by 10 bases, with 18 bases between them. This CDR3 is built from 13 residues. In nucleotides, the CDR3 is TGTGCCAGCAGGAAGGATACGATCTTTGGAGCTTTCTTT. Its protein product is CASRKDTIFGAFF.

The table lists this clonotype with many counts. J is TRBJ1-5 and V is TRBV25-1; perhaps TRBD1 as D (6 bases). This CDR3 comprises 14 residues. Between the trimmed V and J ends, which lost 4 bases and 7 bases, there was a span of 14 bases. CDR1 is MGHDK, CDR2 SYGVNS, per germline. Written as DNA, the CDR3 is TGTGCCAGCAGTGGCAACAGGGACGGCCAGCCCCAGCATTTT. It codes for CASSGNRDGQPQHF. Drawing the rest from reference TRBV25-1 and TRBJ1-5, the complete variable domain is EADIYQTPRYLVIGTGKKITLECSQTMGHDKMYWYQQDPGMELHLIHYSYGVNSTEKGDLSSESTVSRIRTEHFPLTLESARPSHTSQYLCASSGNRDGQPQHFGDGTRLSIL.

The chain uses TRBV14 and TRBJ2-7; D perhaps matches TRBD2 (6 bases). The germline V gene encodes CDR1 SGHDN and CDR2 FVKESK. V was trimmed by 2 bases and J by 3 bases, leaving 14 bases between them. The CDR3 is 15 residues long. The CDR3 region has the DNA TGTGCCAGCAGCCAACGTGGAGGGAGCCTCTACGAGCAGTACTTC. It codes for CASSQRGGSLYEQYF.

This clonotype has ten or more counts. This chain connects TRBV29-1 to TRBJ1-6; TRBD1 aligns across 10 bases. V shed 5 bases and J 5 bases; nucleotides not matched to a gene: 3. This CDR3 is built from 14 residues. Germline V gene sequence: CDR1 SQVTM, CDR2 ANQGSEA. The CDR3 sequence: CSVRTGGNNSPLHF. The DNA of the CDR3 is TGCAGCGTTCGGACAGGGGGGAATAATTCACCCCTCCACTTT.

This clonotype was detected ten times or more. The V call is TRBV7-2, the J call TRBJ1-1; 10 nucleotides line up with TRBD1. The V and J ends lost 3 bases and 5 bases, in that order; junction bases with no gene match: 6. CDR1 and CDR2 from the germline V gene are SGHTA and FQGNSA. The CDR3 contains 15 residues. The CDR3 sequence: CASSLTGGAGTEAFF. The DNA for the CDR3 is TGTGCCAGCAGCTTGACAGGGGGCGCAGGGACTGAAGCTTTCTTT.

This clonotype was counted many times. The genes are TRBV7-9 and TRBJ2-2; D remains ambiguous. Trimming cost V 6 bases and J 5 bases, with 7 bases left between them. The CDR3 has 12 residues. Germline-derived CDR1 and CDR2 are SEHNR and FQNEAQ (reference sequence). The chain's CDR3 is CASSVGTGELFF. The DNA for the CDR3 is TGTGCCAGCAGTGTCGGGACCGGGGAGCTGTTTTTT. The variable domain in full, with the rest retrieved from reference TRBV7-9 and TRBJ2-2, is DTGVSQNPRHKITKRGQNVTFRCDPISEHNRLYWYRQTLGQGPEFLTYFQNEAQLEKSRLLSDRFSAERPKGSFSTLEIQRTEQGDSAMYLCASSVGTGELFFGEGSRLTVL.